This passage covers 8 T cell receptor beta chains from one sample sequenced in a study of neurological immune-mediated disorders. MiXCR, applied by TCRdb to the 5' RACE reads, yields one record per CDR3 protein. The sample has approximately 82,000 distinct CDR3 sequences; around 14% are singletons. As for time point: longitudinal time-point 2. Input material: PBMCs. These receptors came from a female donor with HTLV-1-associated myelopathy (HAM/TSP).

This clonotype has at least ten counts. This chain connects TRBV20-1 to TRBJ2-5, with TRBD2 matching 9 bases. This CDR3 contains 15 residues. V gave up 4 bases and J gave up 3 bases; unmatched junction bases: 9. The germline V gene encodes CDR1 DFQATT and CDR2 SNEGSKA (reference sequence). CDR3 nucleotide sequence: TGCAGTGCTAATCGTGCGCTAGCGGGGAAAGAGACCCAGTACTTC. Its protein product is CSANRALAGKETQYF.

This clonotype was seen ten or more times. In DNA, the CDR3 is TGCGCCAGCAGCTCGGGTGGACAGGGCTCCTACAATGAGCAGTTCTTC. Translating gives CASSSGGQGSYNEQFF. This rearrangement joins TRBV5-1 to TRBJ2-1; 8 positions match TRBD1. This CDR3 is 16 amino acids long. J was trimmed by 0 bases and V by 3 bases; bases with no gene match: 5. The germline V gene has CDR1 SGHRS and CDR2 YFSETQ.

The sample holds many counts of this clonotype. The V call is TRBV18, the J call TRBJ2-7; D perhaps matches TRBD1 (6 bases). Germline V gives CDR1 KGHSH, CDR2 LQKENI. Trimming left V 5 bases short and J 3 bases short, with 14 bases between. The CDR3 extends over 14 amino acids. The CDR3 nucleotides are TGTGCCAGCTCAGGGGTACAGGGCAGCTACGAGCAGTACTTC. Its protein is CASSGVQGSYEQYF.

In its sample, this clonotype was seen many times. This sequence joins TRBV20-1 and TRBJ1-5; D call uncertain. V was shortened by 3 bases and J by 0 bases, with 15 bases between the two germline ends. CDR1 is DFQATT, CDR2 SNEGSKA, per germline (reference sequence). The CDR3 contains 16 residues. CDR3 in amino acids: CSASRSGVLSNQPQHF. DNA of the CDR3: TGCAGTGCTAGTAGGTCGGGTGTACTTAGCAATCAGCCCCAGCATTTT.

This clonotype was picked up many times. The chain uses TRBV4-1 and TRBJ1-2, with D tentatively TRBD1 (6 bases). Germline V gene data show CDR1 as MGHRA and CDR2 as YSYEKL. Trimming shortened V by 1 base and J by 3 bases, and 9 bases separated the two germline ends. The CDR3 covers 14 residues. This chain's CDR3 is CASSQGQGYYGYTF. As DNA, the CDR3 is TGCGCCAGCAGCCAAGGGCAGGGGTACTATGGCTACACCTTC.

Ten or more counts support this clonotype. This chain connects TRBV5-1 to TRBJ2-1; TRBD2 matches 10 bases. This CDR3 has 15 amino acids. Germline CDR1 and CDR2: SGHRS and YFSETQ. The trim removed 3 bases at V and 5 bases at J, leaving 5 bases unmatched. CDR3 sequence: CASSSLAGGDNEQFF. CDR3 DNA: TGCGCCAGCAGCTCCTTAGCGGGGGGTGACAATGAGCAGTTCTTC.

This clonotype is a singleton in its sample. The V and J genes are TRBV20-1 and TRBJ2-7; D is ambiguous. V was cut by 3 bases and J by 3 bases, with 15 bases left in between. Germline CDR1 and CDR2: DFQATT and SNEGSKA (reference sequence). The CDR3 covers 14 residues. The CDR3 is CSASRHPSSYEQYF. CDR3 nucleotide sequence: TGCAGTGCTAGTCGGCATCCGTCGAGCTACGAGCAGTACTTC.

The V and J genes are TRBV9 and TRBJ2-1; tentatively, D is TRBD2 (6 bases). CDR1 is SGDLS and CDR2 is YYNGEE in the germline V gene. The CDR3 runs 15 residues. Trimming took 3 bases from V and 2 from J, leaving 12 bases between them. CDR3 in amino acids: CASSELAYPYNEQFF. The DNA for the CDR3 is TGTGCCAGCAGCGAACTAGCCTACCCCTACAATGAGCAGTTCTTC.